What follows describes a single T cell receptor beta chain. The sample belongs to a study of blood T cell repertoires in COVID-19. Background on the study: Both acute and convalescent COVID-19 samples were obtained from the United States, Italy and Spain.

Authors' methods: Amplified reference gene primers provided the basis for estimating nucleated cell counts. The assay was immunoSEQ multiplex PCR, and TCRdb's table has in-frame clones only and misses some. V, J and clone size derive from that table, while D and trimming were established from the DNA sequence. In the table there are 300,000 to 350,000 clones, around 85% of which are singletons. CDR3 length: 14 amino acids. CDR1 and CDR2 from the germline V gene are SGHRS and YFSETQ. V was trimmed by 3 bases and J by 1 base, leaving 10 bases between them. The cohort comprised adults aged about 18 to 90 years residing in 20 to 30 US areas. Either two negative PCRs, clearance, or symptom resolution qualified Cohort 3 donors as recovered.

This clonotype originated in a man under 40 who had recovered from COVID-19. The specimen was PBMCs or T cells enriched from blood (not recorded which). The rearrangement links TRBV5-1 to TRBJ1-1; D is unresolved. The chain's CDR3 is CASSYGSSNTEAFF. In DNA, the CDR3 is TGCGCCAGCAGCTATGGCAGTTCGAACACTGAAGCTTTCTTT.